The clone carrying this TCR beta chain was detected ten times or more. Its specificity is unknown. The data belong to a study of early T cells in non-severe SARS-CoV-2 infection. For the study at large: Sequenced material consisted of bulk RNA (from unsorted whole blood), and chains were unpaired. Overall study results and limits: Matching against VDJdb likely underestimated virus-specific expansions, favoring anti-spike CD8.

MiXCR, run by TCRdb on the 5' RACE reads, gives a single entry per CDR3 protein. The data show approximately 70,000 distinct CDR3 sequences, with 10% seen just once and around 7.3% held by the top ten. From germline, CDR1 is SGHRS and CDR2 YFSETQ. Trimming cost V 3 bases and J 3 bases; bases outside gene matches: 7. There are 15 residues in the CDR3. The receptor's source is an adult who was a healthcare worker with PCR-confirmed SARS-CoV-2 infection or an uninfected control (not recorded which). This chain uses TRBV5-1 with TRBJ1-1, with 8 bases matching TRBD1. Source: whole blood, taken at baseline. CDR3 residues: CASSSEDRADTEAFF. The CDR3 coding sequence is TGCGCCAGCAGCTCCGAGGACAGGGCGGACACTGAAGCTTTCTTT.